This TCR beta chain was recovered during a study of a mutant IDH1 vaccine in newly diagnosed glioma. Measured with immunoSEQ multiplex PCR; TCRdb has only the in-frame clones, and not every one. The table lists approximately 50,000 clones, 70% to 90% of them singletons. Points on this clone: Its antigen is not identified.

V was pared by 2 bases and J by 3 bases, with 4 bases of the junction left unmatched. Germline V gene lookup returns CDR1 MNHEY and CDR2 SVGAGI. The CDR3 runs 14 residues. Time point indicated: week 35, safety follow-up. A single vaccine dose contained 300 ug of mutant IDH1 20-mer peptide, and topical imiquimod was used with it. This TCR derives from a woman aged 40 to 55 with glioma. The chain combines TRBV6-5 with TRBJ2-7; 7 bases are a match to TRBD1. The specimen comprised PBMCs, sampled from a glioma patient whose treatment included an IDH1 peptide vaccine. CDR3 region: CASSYRDRNYEQYF. Here the CDR3 DNA reads TGTGCCAGCAGTTACCGGGACAGAAACTACGAGCAGTACTTC.